This T cell receptor beta chain originates from a study of T cells in tumors after PD-1 blockade. Turning to the study itself: Patients received pembrolizumab 200 mg every 3 weeks or cemiplimab 350 mg every 2 weeks. Daily vismodegib 150 mg continued in a subset of anti-PD-1-treated patients. On average, peripheral blood gave 113,528 TCR templates and over 30,000 unique clonotypes.

With 5 bases clipped from V and 4 bases from J, the junction kept 10 bases outside the gene matches. The CDR3 is 15 amino acids. CDR1 is MNHEY and CDR2 is SVGEGT in the germline V gene. The repertoire was sequenced with immunoSEQ multiplex PCR; TCRdb's copy has only in-frame clones and lacks some. The table shows roughly 35,000 clones, with roughly four fifths occurring only once. Template: tumor biopsy or peripheral blood genomic DNA, 616-6,004 ng per sample. This clonotype originated in a human donor with basal cell carcinoma. The material sequenced was PBMCs, taken after anti-PD-1 treatment. This chain joins TRBV6-2 or TRBV6-3 and TRBJ2-5; 7 positions agree with TRBD2. Here the CDR3 reads CASSPLTSAVETQYF. CDR3 in DNA: TGTGCCAGCAGTCCCCTTACTAGCGCCGTAGAGACCCAGTACTTC.